One and the same sample provided the 28 T cell receptor beta chains below, sequenced in a study of beta chain features in type 1 diabetes. Study-level points and caveats: Type 1 diabetes patients had TCRB CDR3s that were shorter (moderately but significantly so) in all four CD4+ subsets.

These TCRs are of unknown antigen specificity. Every bit of the isolated RNA underwent reverse transcription, so sequencing read expressed TCRB transcripts. Sequenced by immunoSEQ multiplex PCR; TCRdb stores in-frame clones only, minus some. The table lists about 340,000 clones, about 14% of them singletons, with about 0.016% in the top ten. Source material: naive CD4+ T cells from blood. The receptors derive from a woman aged 18-29 years with type 1 diabetes.

This clone was recorded a few times. The gene calls are TRBV30 and TRBJ2-5; D not certain. This CDR3 is built from 14 residues. Between the trimmed V and J ends, which lost 0 bases and 7 bases, there was a span of 15 bases. Germline CDR1 and CDR2: GTSNPN and SVGIG (reference sequence). CDR3 amino acids: CAWSVSLRGGTQYF. In nucleotides, the CDR3 is TGTGCCTGGAGTGTTAGCCTAAGAGGCGGGACCCAGTACTTC.

The sample holds one count of this clone. The chain combines TRBV19 with TRBJ2-4; D possibly corresponds to TRBD2 (5 bases). The CDR3 length is 14 residues. The ends were cut back, 3 bases at V and 7 bases at J, with 13 bases in the middle. The V gene's germline CDR1 is LNHDA and CDR2 SQIVND (reference sequence). The CDR3 nucleotides are TGTGCCAGTAGTATGAATCTAGCTGGGAACATTCAGTACTTC. This gives the protein CASSMNLAGNIQYF.

Regarding this clone: The same CDR3 is also encoded by other DNA sequences in this sample. The chain is built from TRBV5-1 and TRBJ2-1; no firm D call. This CDR3 comprises 15 residues. Germline-derived CDR1 and CDR2 are SGHRS and YFSETQ. Trimming pared 2 bases from V and 0 bases from J, leaving 9 bases between. CDR3 amino acids: CASSFGGSSYNEQFF. The DNA for the CDR3 is TGCGCCAGCAGCTTCGGCGGTAGCTCCTACAATGAGCAGTTCTTC.

This clone was picked up a small number of times. The sample has other DNA sequences that encode this CDR3 too. The V and J genes are TRBV5-1 and TRBJ2-1; 12 bases are shared with TRBD2. The J segment lost 4 bases and the V segment lost 3 bases, leaving 2 bases of the junction unmatched. Looked up from germline, CDR1 is SGHRS and CDR2 is YFSETQ. CDR3 length equals 15 residues. The CDR3 sequence: CASSSGLAGYNEQFF. CDR3 coding DNA: TGCGCCAGCAGCTCGGGACTAGCGGGTTACAATGAGCAGTTCTTC.

V is TRBV5-6 and J is TRBJ2-7; D not resolved. CDR3 size: 14 residues. Germline V CDR1 and CDR2: SGHDT, YYEEEE. Between the trimmed V and J ends, which lost 2 bases and 0 bases, there was a span of 9 bases. The CDR3 sequence is CASSFQESSYEQYV. DNA of the CDR3: TGTGCCAGCAGCTTTCAGGAATCCTCCTACGAGCAGTACGTC.

This clone was seen a handful of times. The chain links TRBV6-5 to TRBJ1-5; D is unclear. The CDR3 runs to 15 residues. V was pared by 0 bases and J by 0 bases, with 6 bases between. Germline CDR1 and CDR2: MNHEY and SVGAGI. The chain's CDR3 is CASSYSAVSNQPQHF. CDR3 DNA sequence: TGTGCCAGCAGTTACTCAGCGGTTAGCAATCAGCCCCAGCATTTT.

This clone has more than one count but fewer than ten. The chain links TRBV10-1 to TRBJ2-1; 14 bases line up with TRBD2. Germline V gene data show CDR1 as WNHNN and CDR2 as SYGVQD (reference sequence). Trimming removed 4 bases from V and 9 bases from J; junction bases left unmatched: 11. This CDR3 has 17 amino acids. The CDR3 spells CASSGRLAGGPTGEQFF. The CDR3 DNA follows: TGCGCCAGCAGTGGCAGACTAGCGGGAGGGCCAACGGGTGAGCAGTTCTTC.

This clone was seen only a few times. The V call is TRBV5-1, the J call TRBJ2-1; 8 bases map to TRBD2. The CDR3 extends over 16 amino acids. Germline CDR1 and CDR2: SGHRS and YFSETQ. Trimming took 0 bases from V and 6 from J; bases not matched to a gene: 8. The DNA for the CDR3 is TGCGCCAGCAGCTTGGATCGGCTAGCGGGTCGCAATGAGCAGTTCTTC. The encoded protein is CASSLDRLAGRNEQFF.

V gene TRBV19 combines with J gene TRBJ2-3, with D possibly being TRBD1 (6 bases). Germline assignment: CDR1 LNHDA and CDR2 SQIVND (reference sequence). Trimming left V 9 bases short and J 5 bases short, with 15 bases between. The CDR3 consists of 13 residues. The CDR3 loop reads CASLDRTGDTQYF. CDR3 coding DNA: TGTGCCAGCCTCGACAGGACCGGAGATACGCAGTATTTT.

This clone turned up a few times. The V gene is TRBV5-4, the J gene TRBJ2-3; 8 bases agree with TRBD2. V shed 0 bases, J shed 5 bases, and the junction held 2 bases outside the gene matches. Per germline, CDR1 SGHNT and CDR2 YYREEE (reference sequence). The CDR3 contains 14 residues. The CDR3 nucleotides are TGTGCCAGCAGCTTGGGACTAGCGATAGATACGCAGTATTTT. This codes for CASSLGLAIDTQYF.

This clone came up a few times. The V and J genes are TRBV7-9 and TRBJ2-7; TRBD2 agrees at 7 bases. V trimming: 5 bases; J trimming: 4 bases; junction bases outside the gene matches: 14. Germline CDR1 is SEHNR and CDR2 is FQNEAQ (reference sequence). CDR3 length: 16 residues. CDR3 protein: CASSPPDRRGVYEQYF. In DNA, the CDR3 is TGTGCCAGCAGCCCCCCCGATAGACGGGGGGTGTACGAGCAGTACTTC.

V is TRBV28 and J is TRBJ1-5; 9 bases align to TRBD1. Per germline, CDR1 MDHEN and CDR2 SYDVKM. The V segment lost 3 bases and the J segment 11 bases; nucleotides outside the gene matches: 8. This CDR3 is 14 amino acids long. CDR3: CASSLGQGVGTQHF. The CDR3 DNA follows: TGTGCCAGCAGTTTGGGACAGGGTGTGGGGACCCAGCATTTT.

The chain employs TRBV5-1 and TRBJ1-2; a weak D match, TRBD1 (5 bases). V was cut by 0 bases and J by 4 bases, with 10 bases left in between. The CDR3 has 14 amino acids. Germline CDR1 is SGHRS and CDR2 is YFSETQ. The CDR3 sequence: CASSLEGFSYGYTF. The CDR3 coding sequence is TGCGCCAGCAGCTTGGAGGGGTTTAGCTATGGCTACACCTTC.

This clone has more than one count but fewer than ten. The genes are TRBV7-2 and TRBJ2-1, with 10 bases matching TRBD2. From germline, CDR1 is SGHTA and CDR2 FQGNSA. The CDR3 is 19 amino acids. Losses at the gene ends were 5 bases for V and 0 bases for J; bases not matched to a gene: 13. CDR3 amino acids: CASSRRTSGFFSSYNEQFF. The DNA for the CDR3 is TGTGCCAGCAGCCGGCGGACTAGCGGCTTCTTTAGCTCCTACAATGAGCAGTTCTTC.

The rearrangement joins TRBV30 to TRBJ1-5; tentative D call: TRBD1 (6 bases). The CDR3 loop spans 15 amino acids. Germline CDR1 and CDR2: GTSNPN and SVGIG (reference sequence). Deletions cut 3 bases from V and 3 bases from J, with 15 bases between. CDR3 residues: CAWRTQGPSNQPQHF. The CDR3 coding sequence is TGTGCCTGGAGAACACAGGGACCGTCCAATCAGCCCCAGCATTTT.

A few counts support this clone. This chain uses TRBV5-6 with TRBJ2-1; 10 nucleotides align to TRBD1. Per germline, CDR1 SGHDT and CDR2 YYEEEE. This CDR3 region has 15 residues. The J segment lost 6 bases and the V segment lost 3 bases, leaving 6 bases of the junction unmatched. The CDR3 loop reads CASSSRDRGSNEQFF. CDR3 coding DNA: TGTGCCAGCAGCTCCCGGGACAGGGGTTCCAATGAGCAGTTCTTC.

CDR3 DNA: TGTGCCAGCAGCTTAAGTAAGGGGGAGCCTTATTACAATGAGCAGTTCTTC. It encodes CASSLSKGEPYYNEQFF. The V call is TRBV7-8, the J call TRBJ2-1, with D possibly matching TRBD1 (6 bases). CDR1 is SGHVS, CDR2 FQNEAQ, per germline. V lost 2 bases and J lost 4, with 18 bases in between. The CDR3 has 17 residues.

The genes are TRBV7-7 and TRBJ2-5; 8 bases line up with TRBD2. The J segment lost 4 bases and the V segment lost 5 bases, leaving 3 bases of the junction unmatched. This CDR3 region has 13 residues. Germline V gene sequence: CDR1 SSHAT, CDR2 FNYEAQ (reference sequence). CDR3 sequence (DNA): TGTGCCAGCAGCCAGACTAGCGCAGAGACCCAGTACTTC. This encodes CASSQTSAETQYF.

This clone has more than one count but fewer than ten. The chain recombines TRBV9 with TRBJ1-5; 7 positions agree with TRBD1. From germline, CDR1 is SGDLS and CDR2 YYNGEE. The CDR3 has 15 residues. V lost 3 bases, J lost 5 bases, and 8 bases stayed unmatched. Here the CDR3 reads CASSAEGQTYQPQHF. The CDR3 DNA is TGTGCCAGCAGCGCCGAGGGACAGACTTATCAGCCCCAGCATTTT.

The gene calls are TRBV30 and TRBJ2-5, with D possibly TRBD1 on 5 matching bases. The CDR3 length is 12 residues. Trimming shortened V by 0 bases and J by 5 bases, and 7 bases separated the two germline ends. Germline CDR1 is GTSNPN and CDR2 is SVGIG (reference sequence). DNA for the CDR3: TGTGCCTGGAGTGTTAAGGGGGAGACCCAGTACTTC. This codes for CAWSVKGETQYF.

This clone was seen a few times. DNA for the CDR3: TGTGCCAGCATGCCCCCCCGCGGGGATAGCTATGGCTACACCTTC. It is translated as CASMPPRGDSYGYTF. The chain couples TRBV7-8 to TRBJ1-2, with D uncertain. The V and J ends lost 7 bases and 4 bases respectively, with 19 bases between them. Germline CDR1 and CDR2: SGHVS and FQNEAQ. The CDR3 is made up of 15 amino acids.

Many counts were recorded for this clone. This sequence joins TRBV29-1 and TRBJ2-5; D possibly corresponds to TRBD1 (5 bases). Between the trimmed V and J ends, which lost 3 bases and 1 base, there was a span of 9 bases. The CDR3 is made up of 13 amino acids. Per the germline V gene, CDR1 is SQVTM and CDR2 is ANQGSEA. CDR3 in amino acids: CSVEGQGQETQYF. CDR3 in DNA: TGCAGCGTTGAGGGTCAGGGCCAAGAGACCCAGTACTTC.

This clone was observed a handful of times. This rearrangement joins TRBV2 to TRBJ1-4; a possible D gene is TRBD1 (5 bases). With 4 bases removed from V and 7 bases from J, the gap between germline ends came to 13 bases. Germline lookup yields CDR1 SNHLY and CDR2 FYNNEI. There are 14 residues in the CDR3. CDR3 bases: TGTGCCAGCAGTGTTTCGACAGTGATTGAAAAACTGTTTTTT. Protein product: CASSVSTVIEKLFF.

The V gene is TRBV30, the J gene TRBJ2-7, with 8 bases lining up with TRBD1. The CDR3 covers 16 residues. The V gene's germline CDR1 is GTSNPN and CDR2 SVGIG (reference sequence). Losses at the gene ends were 3 bases for V and 6 bases for J; bases not matched to a gene: 16. In DNA form, the CDR3 reads TGTGCCTGGAGAGCCCTTGGGACAGGTCGTTCGGGCGAGCAGTACTTC. Protein: CAWRALGTGRSGEQYF.

This clone appeared many times. The CDR3 spells CASSPHENIQYF. Here the CDR3 DNA reads TGTGCCAGCAGCCCACATGAAAACATTCAGTACTTC. This chain joins TRBV9 and TRBJ2-4; D gene unclear. V shed 4 bases and J shed 5 bases, with 7 bases lying between them. In germline, CDR1 is SGDLS, CDR2 YYNGEE. The CDR3 extends over 12 amino acids.

This sequence joins TRBV30 and TRBJ2-1; D possibly corresponds to TRBD2 (6 bases). Germline V CDR1 and CDR2: GTSNPN, SVGIG (reference sequence). The V gene lost 5 bases and the J gene lost 4 bases, with 15 bases spanning the gap. This CDR3 is built from 14 residues. The CDR3 loop is CAWATGTSYNEQFF. CDR3 DNA: TGTGCCTGGGCCACCGGGACTTCTTACAATGAGCAGTTCTTC.

The chain uses TRBV10-3 and TRBJ1-5; D is unresolved. The CDR3 is made up of 13 amino acids. Germline values: CDR1 ENHRY, CDR2 SYGVKD. The V end was cut by 2 bases, the J end by 1 base, with 3 bases between. The CDR3 here is CAISERSNQPQHF. The CDR3 DNA follows: TGTGCCATCAGTGAGCGGAGCAATCAGCCCCAGCATTTT.

The chain links TRBV5-1 to TRBJ2-7, with 9 nucleotides matching TRBD2. The CDR3 extends over 15 amino acids. V shed 3 bases, J shed 1 base, and the junction held 5 bases outside the gene matches. Per germline, CDR1 SGHRS and CDR2 YFSETQ. DNA for the CDR3: TGCGCCAGCAGCTCCCTAGCGGGAAGGTCCTACGAGCAGTACTTC. Its protein is CASSSLAGRSYEQYF.